This is a list of T cell receptor beta chains from one sample in a study of blood T cell repertoires in COVID-19. Assay: immunoSEQ multiplex PCR; the TCRdb copy retains only in-frame clones and omits some. The data contain approximately 100,000 clones, 85% to 95% of them singletons. Sequencing was carried out using peripheral blood. The source is a man in his fifties or sixties with active COVID-19. Both conserved end residues are part of each CDR3. A D gene is named only where the DNA matches it firmly. Size is stated for part of the rows, as once, few or many counts, or as a class when the clone is expanded.

size	length	D	V	J	CDR3	DNA
NA	15	NA	TRBV29-1	TRBJ2-7	CSVEGFGRSSYEQYF	TGCAGCGTTGAAGGCTTTGGCAGAAGCTCCTACGAGCAGTACTTC
NA	14	NA	TRBV5-1	TRBJ1-1	CASSLAAGYTEAFF	TGCGCCAGCAGCTTGGCTGCCGGTTACACTGAAGCTTTCTTT
NA	15	TRBD2	TRBV5-4	TRBJ2-7	CASSLGLAGAYEQYF	TGTGCCAGCAGCTTGGGTCTAGCGGGAGCCTACGAGCAGTACTTC
NA	13	NA	TRBV14	TRBJ1-1	CASSLRLNTEAFF	TGTGCCAGCAGCCTTAGATTGAACACTGAAGCTTTCTTT
NA	13	NA	TRBV30	TRBJ2-7	CAWSRTTSYEQYF	TGTGCCTGGAGCCGGACTACCTCCTACGAGCAGTACTTC
NA	13	NA	TRBV30	TRBJ1-5	CAWSEIGNQPQHF	TGTGCCTGGAGTGAAATCGGGAATCAGCCCCAGCATTTT
NA	13	TRBD1	TRBV5-5	TRBJ2-7	CASSLVQGNEQYF	TGTGCCAGCAGCTTGGTACAGGGGAACGAGCAGTACTTC
NA	16	NA	TRBV7-8	TRBJ1-2	CASSTGDQLKYYGYTF	TGTGCCAGCAGCACGGGAGACCAACTTAAATACTATGGCTACACCTTC
NA	12	NA	TRBV18	TRBJ2-7	CASSPGRYEQYF	TGTGCCAGCTCACCGGGCAGGTACGAGCAGTACTTC
once	15	NA	TRBV19	TRBJ2-1	CASSPTSSFPNEQFF	TGTGCCAGTAGTCCGACTAGTAGTTTTCCGAATGAGCAGTTCTTC
NA	14	NA	TRBV10-2	TRBJ2-7	CASSGLGRGYEQYF	TGCGCCAGCAGCGGACTCGGGCGTGGGTACGAGCAGTACTTC
NA	14	NA	TRBV3-1/TRBV3-2	TRBJ2-1	CASSQGQAMDEQFF	TGTGCCAGCAGCCAAGGACAGGCCATGGATGAGCAGTTCTTC
NA	15	NA	TRBV5-4	TRBJ1-6	CASSLIGQNNSPLHF	TGTGCCAGCAGCTTAATCGGACAGAATAATTCACCCCTCCACTTT
NA	15	NA	TRBV15	TRBJ2-3	CATSRDVQGTDTQYF	TGTGCCACCAGCAGAGATGTTCAGGGGACAGATACGCAGTATTTT
NA	14	NA	TRBV6-5	TRBJ1-1	CASSPGVINTEAFF	TGTGCCAGCAGTCCGGGAGTAATCAACACTGAAGCTTTCTTT
NA	15	TRBD1	TRBV7-9	TRBJ2-7	CASSPLVGTGGEQYF	TGTGCCAGCAGCCCCTTAGTCGGGACAGGGGGCGAGCAGTACTTC
NA	11	NA	TRBV30	TRBJ1-1	CPPVPNTEAFF	TGTCCCCCCGTCCCGAACACTGAAGCTTTCTTT
NA	12	TRBD1	TRBV19	TRBJ1-4	CASSDRGEKLFF	TGTGCCAGCTCCGACAGGGGGGAAAAACTGTTTTTT
NA	16	TRBD1	TRBV9	TRBJ2-1	CASSAGTGKSYNEQFF	TGTGCCAGCAGCGCCGGGACAGGCAAATCCTACAATGAGCAGTTCTTC
NA	13	NA	TRBV9	TRBJ2-7	CASSVGLSYEQYF	TGTGCCAGCAGCGTAGGACTGAGCTACGAGCAGTACTTC
once	14	TRBD2	TRBV5-1	TRBJ2-7	CASRGGTASYEQYF	TGCGCCAGCCGGGGGGGGACCGCTTCCTACGAGCAGTACTTC
NA	16	NA	TRBV5-1	TRBJ2-3	CASSIRRDRHTDTQYF	TGCGCCAGCAGCATCCGCCGCGACAGACACACAGATACGCAGTATTTT
NA	16	NA	TRBV5-1	TRBJ1-6	CASSLGPGLYNSPLHF	TGCGCCAGCAGCTTGGGGCCGGGACTTTATAATTCACCCCTCCACTTT
NA	15	TRBD2	TRBV7-2	TRBJ2-2	CASSQREGRTGELFF	TGTGCCAGCAGCCAGCGGGAGGGCCGGACCGGGGAGCTGTTTTTT
NA	16	NA	TRBV5-4	TRBJ2-6	CASSLLAPPGANVLTF	TGTGCCAGCAGCTTGCTAGCGCCGCCTGGGGCCAACGTCCTGACTTTC
NA	16	TRBD1	TRBV6-1	TRBJ1-2	CASSERDRGLEFGYTF	TGTGCCAGCAGTGAAAGGGACAGGGGACTTGAATTCGGCTACACCTTC
NA	15	NA	TRBV3-1/TRBV3-2	TRBJ1-4	CASSQGTGFREKLFF	TGTGCCAGCAGCCAAGGAACAGGGTTTCGGGAAAAACTGTTTTTT
NA	15	TRBD1	TRBV9	TRBJ1-1	CASSISDRGYTEAFF	TGTGCCAGCAGCATATCGGACAGGGGGTACACTGAAGCTTTCTTT
NA	13	NA	TRBV12-3/TRBV12-4	TRBJ1-1	CASSLQGNTEAFF	TGTGCCAGCAGTTTGCAGGGTAACACTGAAGCTTTCTTT
NA	14	NA	TRBV5-1	TRBJ2-2	CASSLLGPPGELFF	TGCGCCAGCAGCTTGCTTGGGCCCCCCGGGGAGCTGTTTTTT
NA	17	TRBD2	TRBV7-2	TRBJ2-3	CASSLGAGSPSTDTQYF	TGTGCCAGCAGCTTAGGAGCGGGGAGCCCTAGCACAGATACGCAGTATTTT
once	16	NA	TRBV20-1	TRBJ2-3	CSASPLRGPSTDTQYF	TGCAGTGCTAGTCCGCTGCGGGGGCCTAGCACAGATACGCAGTATTTT
few	13	TRBD1	TRBV29-1	TRBJ1-1	CSGQGSLNTEAFF	TGCAGCGGACAGGGGTCATTGAACACTGAAGCTTTCTTT